The rows below give T cell receptor beta chains drawn from one sample of a study of T cells in Graves' hyperthyroidism and ophthalmopathy. TCRdb used MiXCR to reprocess the multiplex PCR reads, holding one entry per CDR3 protein. The repertoire holds approximately 520,000 distinct CDR3 sequences, less than 25% seen once, with 11% in the top ten. The sample taken for sequencing was blood. The receptors were sampled from a woman aged 25 to 39 with Graves' ophthalmopathy. Both conserved end residues are part of each CDR3. Fields, in order: J gene, D gene, V gene, clone size, CDR3 protein, CDR3 DNA. D genes are given only for firm matches. Size values are once, few and many counts, or a class for expanded clones, and some rows have none.

>TRBJ2-7|TRBD2|TRBV12-3/TRBV12-4|many
CASSRSAGGGYEQYF
TGTGCCAGCAGTCGTTCAGCGGGAGGTGGCTACGAGCAGTACTTC
>TRBJ2-2|TRBD1|TRBV19|many
CASSSGRGVGTGSGELFF
TGTGCCAGTAGTAGTGGGAGGGGCGTCGGGACAGGGTCCGGGGAGCTGTTTTTT
>TRBJ2-5|.|TRBV12-3/TRBV12-4|many
CASSKGVQETQYF
TGTGCCAGCAGTAAGGGGGTCCAAGAGACCCAGTACTTC
>TRBJ1-5|.|TRBV30|many
CAWSPGGGQPQHF
TGTGCCTGGAGTCCCGGCGGGGGTCAGCCCCAGCATTTT
>TRBJ2-7|TRBD2|TRBV6-1|.
CASQVSGGPYEQYF
TGTGCCAGCCAGGTGAGCGGGGGGCCCTACGAGCAGTACTTC
>TRBJ2-6|.|TRBV5-1|many
CASSLGGAGANVLTF
TGCGCCAGCAGCTTGGGAGGAGCCGGGGCCAACGTCCTGACTTTC
>TRBJ2-5|TRBD2|TRBV2|many
CASSAGLAGAQETQYF
TGTGCCAGCAGTGCAGGACTAGCGGGGGCCCAAGAGACCCAGTACTTC
>TRBJ2-7|TRBD1|TRBV24-1|many
CATSDGQGAYEQYF
TGTGCCACCAGTGATGGACAGGGGGCCTACGAGCAGTACTTC
>TRBJ2-7|TRBD1|TRBV20-1|.
CSVSSPGQNYEQYF
TGCAGTGTTTCCTCCCCGGGACAGAACTACGAGCAGTACTTC
>TRBJ1-5|.|TRBV7-2|many
CASSLAGWRGTQHF
TGTGCCAGCAGCTTAGCGGGGTGGCGCGGGACCCAGCATTTT
>TRBJ1-1|.|TRBV7-9|many
CASSLVRSLNTEAFF
TGTGCCAGCAGCTTAGTCCGTTCTCTGAACACTGAAGCTTTCTTT
>TRBJ2-7|.|TRBV10-1|.
CASSTRSGDVGEQYF
TGCGCCAGCAGTACCCGATCAGGGGATGTGGGCGAGCAGTACTTC
>TRBJ1-5|.|TRBV2|many
CASSENENQPQHF
TGTGCCAGCAGTGAGAACGAGAATCAGCCCCAGCATTTT
>TRBJ1-2|.|TRBV11-2|many
CASSPEVANYGYTF
TGTGCCAGCAGCCCGGAGGTCGCTAACTATGGCTACACCTTC
>TRBJ1-4|.|TRBV29-1|many
CSVQGEGEKLFF
TGCAGCGTACAGGGAGAGGGAGAAAAACTGTTTTTT
>TRBJ2-3|TRBD1|TRBV6-2/TRBV6-3|many
CASSYWGQSTDTQYF
TGTGCCAGCAGTTACTGGGGACAGTCCACAGATACGCAGTATTTT
>TRBJ1-1|.|TRBV28|many
CASSLLQGEAFF
TGTGCCAGCAGCTTGTTACAGGGTGAAGCTTTCTTT
>TRBJ1-1|.|TRBV6-1|many
CASRLNTGLTEAFF
TGTGCCAGCAGGCTGAACACAGGGTTAACTGAAGCTTTCTTT
>TRBJ2-7|.|TRBV5-1|.
CASSLVRGTYEQYF
TGCGCCAGCAGCTTGGTACGGGGAACCTACGAGCAGTACTTC
>TRBJ2-5|.|TRBV6-5|.
CASSYTTPQETQYF
TGTGCCAGCAGTTACACAACCCCCCAAGAGACCCAGTACTTC
>TRBJ2-2|TRBD2|TRBV10-3|few
CATNFGGGRTGELFF
TGTGCCACCAACTTTGGCGGGGGGAGAACCGGGGAGCTGTTTTTT
>TRBJ2-3|.|TRBV6-1|.
CASSGTQYTDTQYF
TGTGCCAGCAGCGGGACTCAGTACACAGATACGCAGTATTTT
>TRBJ1-5|.|TRBV14|.
CASSQAGSQQPQHF
TGTGCCAGCAGCCAAGCAGGGTCTCAACAGCCCCAGCATTTT
>TRBJ1-5|.|TRBV11-1|few
CASSLEHGPRGNQPQHF
TGTGCCAGCAGCTTAGAGCATGGCCCCAGGGGCAATCAGCCCCAGCATTTT
>TRBJ1-2|.|TRBV6-2/TRBV6-3|many
CASSGAGSNYGYTF
TGTGCCAGCAGTGGCGCAGGGAGTAACTATGGCTACACCTTC
>TRBJ1-2|.|TRBV6-5|.
CASSYGAREANYGYTF
TGTGCCAGCAGTTACGGGGCGAGGGAAGCAAACTATGGCTACACCTTC
>TRBJ2-5|TRBD1|TRBV27|many
CASSYTGGGLTETQYF
TGTGCCAGCAGTTACACAGGGGGCGGCTTGACCGAGACCCAGTACTTC
>TRBJ2-7|.|TRBV9|.
CAISVEGRTYEQYF
TGTGCCATCAGCGTAGAGGGCAGAACCTACGAGCAGTACTTC
>TRBJ2-6|.|TRBV19|.
CASSIAGTGANVLTF
TGTGCCAGTAGTATAGCAGGGACCGGGGCCAACGTCCTGACTTTC
>TRBJ1-1|.|TRBV29-1|many
CSVEVEGGEAFF
TGCAGCGTTGAGGTTGAGGGGGGTGAAGCTTTCTTT
>TRBJ1-2|.|TRBV9|.
CASSAGAGPLSF
TGTGCCAGCAGCGCCGGTGCTGGACCGCTCTCCTTC
>TRBJ2-5|TRBD1|TRBV27|many
CASSAGQGARLETQYF
TGTGCCAGCAGTGCCGGACAGGGGGCGCGGCTGGAGACCCAGTACTTC
>TRBJ1-1|.|TRBV30|many
CAWKENTEAFF
TGTGCCTGGAAGGAGAACACTGAAGCTTTCTTT
>TRBJ2-2|TRBD2|TRBV20-1|many
CSARRGGSATGELFF
TGCAGTGCTAGGCGGGGAGGGTCGGCCACCGGGGAGCTGTTTTTT
>TRBJ1-2|.|TRBV12-3/TRBV12-4|.
CASSRPGTHLGGYTF
TGTGCCAGCAGCCGGCCCGGGACACATCTTGGTGGCTACACCTTC
>TRBJ1-2|.|TRBV12-3/TRBV12-4|many
CASTLVGVKYGYTF
TGTGCCAGCACCCTTGTTGGGGTCAAGTATGGCTACACCTTC
>TRBJ2-5|.|TRBV5-1|many
CASSILTGYGETQYF
TGCGCCAGCAGCATACTTACAGGGTACGGTGAGACCCAGTACTTC
>TRBJ2-7|.|TRBV6-1|many
CASRLRGPYEQYF
TGTGCCAGCAGACTCAGGGGCCCCTACGAGCAGTACTTC
>TRBJ1-5|TRBD1|TRBV6-2/TRBV6-3|.
CASSYRWRGQGKLEIGNQPQHF
TGTGCCAGCAGTTACCGGTGGCGGGGACAGGGTAAATTGGAAATTGGCAATCAGCCCCAGCATTTT
>TRBJ1-5|.|TRBV19|.
CASSIDPNSNQPQHF
TGTGCCAGTAGTATAGACCCAAATAGCAATCAGCCCCAGCATTTT
>TRBJ1-1|.|TRBV30|.
CAWSIQMNTEAFF
TGTGCCTGGTCTATACAGATGAACACTGAAGCTTTCTTT
>TRBJ1-1|TRBD1|TRBV12-3/TRBV12-4|.
CASTYRTGRAFF
TGTGCCAGCACCTACAGGACAGGGCGAGCTTTCTTT
>TRBJ2-5|.|TRBV20-1|.
CSARGHGDWQETQYF
TGCAGTGCTAGGGGGCACGGAGACTGGCAAGAGACCCAGTACTTC
>TRBJ1-1|.|TRBV30|many
CAWMDKNTEAFF
TGTGCCTGGATGGACAAGAACACTGAAGCTTTCTTT
>TRBJ2-7|TRBD2|TRBV6-5|many
CASSYSASGNYEQYF
TGTGCCAGCAGTTACTCGGCTAGCGGGAACTACGAGCAGTACTTC
>TRBJ2-5|.|TRBV6-1|many
CASRDRWIGGQETQYF
TGTGCCAGCAGGGACAGATGGATCGGGGGCCAAGAGACCCAGTACTTC
>TRBJ2-7|TRBD2|TRBV30|many
CAWSELAGSYEQYF
TGTGCCTGGAGTGAGCTAGCGGGCTCCTACGAGCAGTACTTC
>TRBJ1-2|.|TRBV19|many
CASSLAPRQAYYGYTF
TGTGCCAGTAGTCTTGCTCCCCGACAGGCCTACTATGGCTACACCTTC
>TRBJ2-7|.|TRBV6-5|.
CASNPGGGRSGEQYF
TGTGCCAGCAATCCAGGGGGCGGGAGGTCGGGCGAGCAGTACTTC
>TRBJ1-5|.|TRBV12-3/TRBV12-4|many
CASKEGDNQPQHF
TGTGCCAGCAAGGAGGGAGACAATCAGCCCCAGCATTTT
>TRBJ2-7|.|TRBV6-5|many
CASTPKWQTYEQYF
TGTGCCAGCACCCCGAAGTGGCAGACCTACGAGCAGTACTTC
>TRBJ1-2|.|TRBV5-1|many
CASSMQESGTLRYGYTF
TGCGCCAGCAGCATGCAAGAGTCAGGGACGTTGCGCTATGGCTACACCTTC
>TRBJ1-5|.|TRBV12-3/TRBV12-4|.
CASSLGVPNQPQHF
TGTGCCAGCAGTTTAGGGGTTCCCAATCAGCCCCAGCATTTT
>TRBJ2-2|.|TRBV24-1|.
CATSEPTDTGELFF
TGTGCCACCAGTGAACCGACGGACACCGGGGAGCTGTTTTTT
>TRBJ1-1|.|TRBV2|.
CASSLGISAFF
TGTGCCAGCAGTTTGGGGATTTCGGCTTTCTTT
>TRBJ2-7|TRBD1|TRBV20-1|.
CSAGDRSVEQYF
TGCAGTGCTGGGGACAGGTCGGTGGAGCAGTACTTC